The 27 T cell receptor beta chains presented below share a single source sample, sequenced in a study of PD-1 blockade in classical Hodgkin lymphoma. As to time point: cycle 4 day 1 (C4D1), after 5 to 7 weeks of nivolumab. Autologous stem cell transplantation was followed by relapse in every patient, and brentuximab vedotin exposure varied. The study purified CD4+ T cells from thawed PBMCs using magnetic negative selection. Method: immunoSEQ multiplex PCR; TCRdb's copy keeps in-frame clones and lacks some. The sample carries fewer than 35,000 clones, about 80% recorded once. This material consisted of CD4+ T cells from blood, taken before the fourth cycle of nivolumab. All receptors come from a human donor with classical Hodgkin lymphoma.

This clone was counted once. The chain uses TRBV30 and TRBJ1-6; a possible D gene is TRBD1 (6 bases). Deletions cut 5 bases from V and 10 bases from J, with 21 bases between. The CDR3 is made up of 15 amino acids. Germline CDR1 is GTSNPN and CDR2 is SVGIG (reference sequence). The CDR3 DNA reads as TGTGCCTGGGAACGGGGTACAGGGTTTGGCTCACCCCTCCACTTT. Translation: CAWERGTGFGSPLHF.

V and J are TRBV18 and TRBJ2-3; D is perhaps TRBD2 (6 bases). CDR1 KGHSH and CDR2 LQKENI come from the germline V gene. This CDR3 contains 16 residues. V lost 3 bases, J lost 3 bases, and 16 bases lay in between. The CDR3 here is CASSPRREAGTDTQYF. CDR3 sequence (DNA): TGTGCCAGCTCACCCCGCAGGGAGGCTGGGACAGATACGCAGTATTTT. Full variable domain (outside the CDR3, taken from reference TRBV18 and TRBJ2-3): NAGVMQNPRHLVRRRGQEARLRCSPMKGHSHVYWYRQLPEEGLKFMVYLQKENIIDESGMPKERFSAEFPKEGPSILRIQQVVRGDSAAYFCASSPRREAGTDTQYFGPGTRLTVL.

This chain connects TRBV29-1 to TRBJ1-4; D uncertain. The CDR3 is made up of 13 amino acids. Between the trimmed V and J ends, which lost 4 bases and 4 bases, there was a span of 10 bases. In germline, CDR1 is SQVTM, CDR2 ANQGSEA. DNA of the CDR3: TGCAGCGTTGCGACAACCGGTAATGAAAAACTGTTTTTT. It specifies CSVATTGNEKLFF. Complete variable domain (other parts from reference TRBV29-1 and TRBJ1-4): SAVISQKPSRDICQRGTSLTIQCQVDSQVTMMFWYRQQPGQSLTLIATANQGSEATYESGFVIDKFPISRPNLTFSTLTVSNMSPEDSSIYLCSVATTGNEKLFFGSGTQLSVL.

The CDR3 nucleotides are TGTGCCAGCAGCTTGGGGGTGGACCAAGAGACCCAGTACTTC. This gives the protein CASSLGVDQETQYF. This rearrangement joins TRBV5-6 to TRBJ2-5, with D hard to call. The CDR3 totals 14 residues. V was pared by 0 bases and J by 0 bases, with 6 bases between. CDR1 and CDR2 from the germline V gene are SGHDT and YYEEEE.

This clone was seen more than once but under ten times. The genes are TRBV6-5 and TRBJ1-5; TRBD1 aligns across 7 bases. V was clipped by 4 bases and J by 5 bases; unmatched bases: 8. This CDR3 comprises 15 residues. The germline gives CDR1 MNHEY, CDR2 SVGAGI. CDR3 region: CASSSIRGAYQPQHF. Written as DNA, the CDR3 is TGTGCCAGCAGTTCCATCAGGGGGGCCTATCAGCCCCAGCATTTT.

This clone was recorded only once. The chain carries TRBV18 and TRBJ2-3, with D possibly being TRBD2 (5 bases). Per germline, CDR1 KGHSH and CDR2 LQKENI. The CDR3 totals 15 residues. Trimming left V 3 bases short and J 7 bases short, with 17 bases between. CDR3 DNA sequence: TGTGCCAGCTCACCCCTTGCGGGTTCAATCCATACGCAGTATTTT. This translates into CASSPLAGSIHTQYF.

The gene calls are TRBV2 and TRBJ1-2, with D perhaps TRBD1 (5 bases). Trimming left V 5 bases short and J 0 bases short, with 10 bases between. The CDR3 totals 14 residues. CDR1 is SNHLY, CDR2 FYNNEI, per germline. CDR3 nucleotides: TGTGCCAGCAGTATCAGACAGACTAACTATGGCTACACCTTC. The encoded protein is CASSIRQTNYGYTF.

The chain combines TRBV10-3 with TRBJ2-5; TRBD2 is a possible D gene (5 bases). Trimming removed 4 bases from V and 4 bases from J, with 13 bases in between. Germline V lookup: CDR1 ENHRY, CDR2 SYGVKD. This CDR3 region has 14 residues. As DNA, the CDR3 is TGTGCCATCAGTGGTACGGGGTCGGGAGAGACCCAGTACTTC. This gives the protein CAISGTGSGETQYF.

The chain links TRBV7-6 to TRBJ2-2, with 9 bases lining up with TRBD2. Germline assignment: CDR1 SGHVS and CDR2 FNYEAQ. V trimming: 4 bases; J trimming: 6 bases; junction bases outside the gene matches: 15. The CDR3 consists of 18 residues. The CDR3 here is CASSSRRASGATAGELFF. For the CDR3, the DNA is TGTGCCAGCAGCTCGCGTAGGGCTAGCGGGGCTACTGCCGGGGAGCTGTTTTTT. The entire variable domain, with the rest obtained from reference TRBV7-6 and TRBJ2-2, is as follows: GAGVSQSPRYKVTKRGQDVALRCDPISGHVSLYWYRQALGQGPEFLTYFNYEAQQDKSGLPNDRFSAERPEGSISTLTIQRTEQRDSAMYRCASSSRRASGATAGELFFGEGSRLTVL.

A word on this clone: Germline and junction disagree at one end, which may indicate a read error. This sequence joins TRBV6-5 and TRBJ2-5; a weak D match, TRBD1 (5 bases). This CDR3 has 13 amino acids. The germline V gene encodes CDR1 MNHEY and CDR2 SVGAGI. DNA for the CDR3: TGTGCCAGCAGTAGACAGCCCCAGGAGAACCAGTACTTC. Its translation: CASSRQPQENQYF.

The rearrangement uses TRBV5-6 and TRBJ2-2, with a tentative D call TRBD2 (6 bases). Germline CDR1 SGHDT, CDR2 YYEEEE. Trimming took 3 bases from V and 6 from J, leaving 12 bases between them. This CDR3 is 14 amino acids long. The CDR3 coding sequence is TGTGCCAGCAGCTCGGGGGTATATTCCGGGGAGCTGTTTTTT. As protein: CASSSGVYSGELFF.

The rearrangement joins TRBV4-3 to TRBJ1-1; perhaps TRBD1 as D (6 bases). Deletions cut 4 bases from V and 1 base from J, with 13 bases between. CDR3 length equals 15 residues. Germline values: CDR1 LGHNA, CDR2 YSLEER. The CDR3 protein is CASSRNDRWNTEAFF. The CDR3 coding sequence is TGCGCCAGCAGCCGGAACGACAGGTGGAACACTGAAGCTTTCTTT.

This chain joins TRBV7-2 and TRBJ1-4; D is unclear. The germline gives CDR1 SGHTA, CDR2 FQGNSA. This CDR3 comprises 13 residues. The germline V and J ends were trimmed by 2 bases and 7 bases, with 8 bases remaining between them. CDR3 bases: TGTGCCAGCAGCTTAATGGAAGGTGAAAAACTGTTTTTT. As protein: CASSLMEGEKLFF.

This clone appeared a single time. CDR3 loop: CASSLRAANTDTQYF. DNA of the CDR3: TGTGCCAGCAGCCTACGAGCGGCCAACACAGATACGCAGTATTTT. V and J are TRBV7-3 and TRBJ2-3, with TRBD2 as a possible D gene (5 bases). Germline V gene lookup returns CDR1 SGHTA and CDR2 FQGTGA. Trimming shortened V by 5 bases and J by 2 bases, and 14 bases separated the two germline ends. This CDR3 has 15 amino acids.

This chain connects TRBV11-2 to TRBJ1-2, with 9 bases identical to TRBD1. Germline CDR1 SGHAT, CDR2 FQNNGV. V lost 4 bases to trimming and J lost 4 bases; unmatched junction nucleotides: 7. The CDR3 spans 15 residues. The CDR3 DNA follows: TGTGCCAGCAGCTCGTGGGGACAGGGCGGCTATGGCTACACCTTC. Encoded protein: CASSSWGQGGYGYTF. Drawing the rest from reference TRBV11-2 and TRBJ1-2, the complete variable domain is EAGVAQSPRYKIIEKRQSVAFWCNPISGHATLYWYQQILGQGPKLLIQFQNNGVVDDSQLPKDRFSAERLKGVDSTLKIQPAKLEDSAVYLCASSSWGQGGYGYTFGSGTRLTVV.

This chain connects TRBV2 to TRBJ2-5; TRBD2 matches 14 bases. V trimming: 3 bases; J trimming: 5 bases; junction bases outside the gene matches: 5. The CDR3 covers 16 residues. Germline V gene data show CDR1 as SNHLY and CDR2 as FYNNEI. CDR3 in amino acids: CASSETSGGAGETQYF. Here the CDR3 DNA reads TGTGCCAGCAGTGAGACTAGCGGGGGGGCCGGGGAGACCCAGTACTTC.

The V gene is TRBV7-2, the J gene TRBJ2-5, with 7 bases aligning to TRBD2. Germline V lookup: CDR1 SGHTA, CDR2 FQGNSA. V was clipped by 2 bases and J by 4 bases; unmatched bases: 10. The CDR3 loop spans 16 amino acids. The CDR3 DNA sequence: TGTGCCAGCAGCTTATTAACGGGGGGTTTGCTAGAGACCCAGTACTTC. It encodes CASSLLTGGLLETQYF.

V and J are TRBV19 and TRBJ2-6, with TRBD1 matching over 7 bases. The J segment lost 3 bases and the V segment lost 10 bases, leaving 12 bases of the junction unmatched. The germline V gene encodes CDR1 LNHDA and CDR2 SQIVND (reference sequence). The CDR3 is 16 residues long. The CDR3 here is CAISTGRLFGANVLTF. The CDR3 nucleotides read TGTGCCATTTCGACAGGGCGCCTGTTTGGGGCCAACGTCCTGACTTTC.

This sequence joins TRBV7-9 and TRBJ2-5; D not certain. Germline assignment: CDR1 SEHNR and CDR2 FQNEAQ (reference sequence). Trimming removed 7 bases from V and 6 bases from J, with 18 bases in between. The CDR3 extends over 14 amino acids. Written as DNA, the CDR3 is TGTGCCAGCAACCCCGCTAGGGAAAAGAAGACCCAGTACTTC. Its translation is CASNPAREKKTQYF.

Only a few counts were recorded for this clone. The chain joins TRBV25-1 to TRBJ2-2; D remains ambiguous. Trimming removed 6 bases from V and 0 bases from J, with 8 bases in between. The CDR3 extends over 14 amino acids. Germline V lookup: CDR1 MGHDK, CDR2 SYGVNS. CDR3 in DNA: TGTGCCAGCAGCCGAGACGCGAACACCGGGGAGCTGTTTTTT. Encoded protein: CASSRDANTGELFF.

For the CDR3, the DNA is TGTGCCAGCAGTGTAAATGAGGGTTACGCAGATACGCAGTATTTT. Amino acid sequence: CASSVNEGYADTQYF. This sequence joins TRBV6-4 and TRBJ2-3, with a weak D call TRBD2 (5 bases). The CDR3 spans 15 residues. V lost 4 bases to trimming and J lost 4 bases, with 15 bases between them. In germline, CDR1 is MRHNA, CDR2 SNTAGT.

V is TRBV30 and J is TRBJ1-3; tentative D call: TRBD1 (6 bases). Trimming took 4 bases from V and 3 from J, leaving 16 bases between them. This CDR3 has 15 residues. Germline loops: CDR1 GTSNPN, CDR2 SVGIG (reference sequence). CDR3 DNA: TGTGCCTGGAAACTCCAGGGGTTCTTTGGAAACACCATATATTTT. Protein sequence: CAWKLQGFFGNTIYF. The variable domain in full, with the rest retrieved from reference TRBV30 and TRBJ1-3, is SQTIHQWPATLVQPVGSPLSLECTVEGTSNPNLYWYRQAAGRGLQLLFYSVGIGQISSEVPQNLSASRPQDRQFILSSKKLLLSDSGFYLCAWKLQGFFGNTIYFGEGSWLTVV.

This chain connects TRBV6-1 to TRBJ2-5, with D unresolved. The CDR3 is made up of 13 amino acids. The germline gives CDR1 MNHNS, CDR2 SASEGT. Deletions cut 5 bases from V and 3 bases from J, with 10 bases between. CDR3 in amino acids: CASSPNGEETQYF. The CDR3 coding sequence is TGTGCCAGCAGTCCAAATGGGGAAGAGACCCAGTACTTC.

This chain uses TRBV19 with TRBJ1-1; D possibly corresponds to TRBD1 (5 bases). V was cut by 5 bases and J by 0 bases, with 10 bases left in between. This CDR3 comprises 14 residues. In germline, CDR1 is LNHDA, CDR2 SQIVND (reference sequence). The CDR3 loop reads CASSRGSMNTEAFF. CDR3 nucleotides: TGTGCCAGTAGTCGGGGGTCCATGAACACTGAAGCTTTCTTT. Full variable domain (outside the CDR3, taken from reference TRBV19 and TRBJ1-1): DGGITQSPKYLFRKEGQNVTLSCEQNLNHDAMYWYRQDPGQGLRLIYYSQIVNDFQKGDIAEGYSVSREKKESFPLTVTSAQKNPTAFYLCASSRGSMNTEAFFGQGTRLTVV.

This rearrangement joins TRBV7-2 to TRBJ2-7; 9 bases agree with TRBD2. J lost 2 bases, V lost 5 bases, and 10 bases had no gene match. The CDR3 extends over 16 amino acids. Germline V CDR1 and CDR2: SGHTA, FQGNSA. The CDR3, as DNA: TGTGCCAGCAGCAAAGGAACGGGACTAGCCCCCTACGAGCAGTACTTC. Translated, it gives CASSKGTGLAPYEQYF.

This rearrangement joins TRBV7-2 to TRBJ1-4; 7 bases fit TRBD1. Unmatched junction bases numbered 13, after V lost 5 bases and J lost 7 bases. From germline, CDR1 is SGHTA and CDR2 FQGNSA. The CDR3 runs 16 residues. The CDR3 DNA is TGTGCCAGCAGCCTTTCCGGACAGGAAGGTCTTGAAAAACTGTTTTTT. Translating it yields CASSLSGQEGLEKLFF.

A single count supports this clone. The rearrangement joins TRBV5-1 to TRBJ1-2; no firm D call. CDR1 is SGHRS and CDR2 is YFSETQ in the germline V gene. Trimming took 0 bases from V and 4 from J, leaving 10 bases between them. CDR3 size: 14 residues. The CDR3 sequence: CASSLESGLYGYTF. CDR3 nucleotide sequence: TGCGCCAGCAGCTTGGAATCAGGCCTCTATGGCTACACCTTC.